This entry concerns a single T cell receptor beta chain. Antigen unknown. This sample stems from a study of yellow fever vaccine responses in identical twins. Whole-study results and caveats: Twins reportedly mounted vaccine T cell responses that seemed partly convergent, partly personalized.

TCRdb re-called the RT-PCR reads through MiXCR, storing one row per CDR3 protein. The sample lists about 470 distinct CDR3 sequences; approximately 80% were seen once. Germline CDR1 is SGHNT and CDR2 is YENEEA. The CDR3 consists of 14 residues. J gave up 4 bases and V 2 bases, and 2 bases lay outside the gene matches. This sequence originates from a young woman who received the yellow fever vaccine. The chain carries TRBV11-3 and TRBJ2-1, with 7 bases matching TRBD1. Sequences were derived from T cells from blood (PBMCs), unsorted or a sorted subset (not recorded which), sampled before or after yellow fever vaccination (not recorded which). Written as DNA, the CDR3 is TGTGCCAGCAGCTTAAAGGGGGCTTACAATGAGCAGTTCTTC. Protein sequence: CASSLKGAYNEQFF.